The rows below give T cell receptor beta chains drawn from one sample of a study of technical replicates of blood from a handful of donors. Sequenced by immunoSEQ multiplex PCR; TCRdb stores in-frame clones only, minus some. The sample consists of approximately 73,000 clones, around 95% of them appearing once. Sequences were obtained from T cells isolated from PBMCs. These receptors came from a human donor in good health. Each CDR3 is given with its conserved first and last residue. The order of the fields is D gene, V gene, J gene, clone size, CDR3 protein, CDR3 DNA. A D gene is named only where the DNA matches it firmly. Rows give clone size only sometimes, using once, few, many, or a class for an expanded clone.

d_call: TRBD1; v_call: TRBV2; j_call: TRBJ1-2; clone_size: .; cdr3_aa: CARWDSHSHGYTF; cdr3_nt: TGTGCCAGATGGGACAGCCATTCCCATGGCTACACCTTC
d_call: TRBD1; v_call: TRBV28; j_call: TRBJ1-1; clone_size: .; cdr3_aa: CASSPDRGYTEAFF; cdr3_nt: TGTGCCAGCAGCCCGGACAGGGGATACACTGAAGCTTTCTTT
d_call: .; v_call: TRBV30; j_call: TRBJ2-1; clone_size: .; cdr3_aa: CAWSVLREQFF; cdr3_nt: TGTGCCTGGAGTGTCTTGCGGGAGCAGTTCTTC
d_call: TRBD1; v_call: TRBV18; j_call: TRBJ1-6; clone_size: once; cdr3_aa: CASSGDREESPLHF; cdr3_nt: TGTGCCAGCTCAGGAGACAGGGAAGAATCACCCCTCCACTTT
d_call: TRBD1; v_call: TRBV28; j_call: TRBJ1-2; clone_size: .; cdr3_aa: CASSSPGQGITNDRYTF; cdr3_nt: TGTGCCAGCAGTTCCCCTGGACAGGGTATCACTAACGATCGCTACACCTTC
d_call: .; v_call: TRBV29-1; j_call: TRBJ1-1; clone_size: .; cdr3_aa: CSVEDQENTEAFF; cdr3_nt: TGCAGCGTTGAAGATCAGGAGAACACTGAAGCTTTCTTT
d_call: TRBD1; v_call: TRBV9; j_call: TRBJ2-7; clone_size: .; cdr3_aa: CASSVGTGFSYEQYF; cdr3_nt: TGTGCCAGCAGCGTCGGGACAGGGTTTTCCTACGAGCAGTACTTC
d_call: .; v_call: TRBV10-1; j_call: TRBJ2-1; clone_size: .; cdr3_aa: CASSETSGEQFF; cdr3_nt: TGCGCCAGCAGTGAGACTAGTGGTGAGCAGTTCTTC
d_call: .; v_call: TRBV19; j_call: TRBJ2-5; clone_size: .; cdr3_aa: CASSIAGQLPETQYF; cdr3_nt: TGTGCCAGTAGTATAGCCGGACAGCTCCCGGAGACCCAGTACTTC
d_call: TRBD1; v_call: TRBV6-1; j_call: TRBJ1-1; clone_size: .; cdr3_aa: CASRELTGGSAFF; cdr3_nt: TGTGCCAGCAGGGAACTGACAGGGGGTTCGGCTTTCTTT
d_call: .; v_call: TRBV5-1; j_call: TRBJ2-7; clone_size: once; cdr3_aa: CASSLGTDFENEQYF; cdr3_nt: TGCGCCAGCAGCTTGGGTACTGACTTTGAAAACGAGCAGTACTTC
d_call: .; v_call: TRBV10-1; j_call: TRBJ2-3; clone_size: once; cdr3_aa: CASSKLLRTDTQYF; cdr3_nt: TGCGCCAGCAGCAAATTACTCCGCACAGATACGCAGTATTTT